This T cell receptor (beta chain) comes out of a study of blood T cell repertoires in COVID-19. CDR3 size: 15 residues. Original processing methods: Cell counts per sample came from amplifying reference gene primers. Clones were read by immunoSEQ multiplex PCR, and TCRdb kept only the in-frame ones, dropping some. That table gives V, J and clone size, and the DNA gave D and trimming. This table holds under 250,000 clones, approximately 87% found once. The rearrangement uses TRBV21-1 and TRBJ2-1; TRBD1 is the table's D call and was not checked against the DNA. TRBV21-1 is described as a pseudogene. The sequenced material came from peripheral blood. The sequence derives from a man between 60 and 75 years old with acute or convalescent COVID-19. The CDR3 here is CASRVQGQGCHEQFF. The CDR3 nucleotides read TGTGCCAGCAGGGTACAGGGTCAGGGATGCCATGAGCAGTTCTTC.